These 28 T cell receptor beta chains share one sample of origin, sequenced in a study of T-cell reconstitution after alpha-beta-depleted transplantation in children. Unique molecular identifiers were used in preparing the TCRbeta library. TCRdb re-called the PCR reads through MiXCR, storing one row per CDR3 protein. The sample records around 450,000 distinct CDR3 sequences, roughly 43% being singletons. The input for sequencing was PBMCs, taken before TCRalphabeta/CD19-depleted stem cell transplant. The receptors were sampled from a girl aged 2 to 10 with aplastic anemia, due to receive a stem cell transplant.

Here the CDR3 DNA reads TGTGCCAGCGGAGCGGGAGGAGCCGCCGGGGAGCTGTTTTTT. This translates into CASGAGGAAGELFF. This chain links TRBV7-2 with TRBJ2-2; 9 bases fit TRBD2. Germline V CDR1 and CDR2: SGHTA, FQGNSA. V trimming: 8 bases; J trimming: 6 bases; junction bases outside the gene matches: 7. The CDR3 spans 14 residues.

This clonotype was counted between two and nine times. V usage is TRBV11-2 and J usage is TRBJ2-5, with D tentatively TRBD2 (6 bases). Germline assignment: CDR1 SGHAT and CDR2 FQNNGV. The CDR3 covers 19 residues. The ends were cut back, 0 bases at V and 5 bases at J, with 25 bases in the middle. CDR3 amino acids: CASSLDPRKGAGLAETQYF. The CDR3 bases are TGTGCCAGCAGCTTAGACCCCCGAAAAGGGGCGGGGTTAGCGGAGACCCAGTACTTC.

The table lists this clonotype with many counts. CDR3: CASSPRLAGAGNEQFF. The CDR3 nucleotides read TGTGCCAGCAGCCCAAGACTAGCGGGAGCAGGCAATGAGCAGTTCTTC. V is TRBV7-9 and J is TRBJ2-1, with 12 bases identical to TRBD2. In germline, CDR1 is SEHNR, CDR2 FQNEAQ (reference sequence). Losses at the gene ends were 5 bases for V and 6 bases for J; bases not matched to a gene: 8. The CDR3 runs 16 residues.

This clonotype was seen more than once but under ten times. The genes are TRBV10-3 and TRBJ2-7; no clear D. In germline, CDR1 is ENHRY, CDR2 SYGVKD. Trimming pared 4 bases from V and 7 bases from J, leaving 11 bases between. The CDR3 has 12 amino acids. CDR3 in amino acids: CAISVGKSEQYF. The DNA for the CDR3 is TGTGCCATCAGTGTCGGTAAGAGTGAGCAGTACTTC.

The DNA of the CDR3 is TGTGCCAGCAGCCCTGTCCAGGTTAGGCTCTACGAGCAGTACTTC. Translating it yields CASSPVQVRLYEQYF. V gene TRBV7-8 combines with J gene TRBJ2-7; no clear D gene. The germline V gene encodes CDR1 SGHVS and CDR2 FQNEAQ. This CDR3 contains 15 residues. Trimming left V 5 bases short and J 3 bases short, with 17 bases between.

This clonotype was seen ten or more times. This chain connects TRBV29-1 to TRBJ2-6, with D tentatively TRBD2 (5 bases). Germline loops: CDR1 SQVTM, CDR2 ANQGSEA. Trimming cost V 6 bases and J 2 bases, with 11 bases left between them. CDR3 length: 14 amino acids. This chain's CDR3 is CSVAERAGANVLTF. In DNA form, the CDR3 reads TGCAGCGTGGCCGAGAGGGCTGGGGCCAACGTCCTGACTTTC.

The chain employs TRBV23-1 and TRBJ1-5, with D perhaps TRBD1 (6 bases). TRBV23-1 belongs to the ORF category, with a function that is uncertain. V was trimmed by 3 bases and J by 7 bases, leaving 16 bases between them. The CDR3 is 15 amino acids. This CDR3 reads CASSHHDRREQPQHF. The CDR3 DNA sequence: TGCGCCAGCAGTCACCACGACAGGAGGGAACAGCCCCAGCATTTT.

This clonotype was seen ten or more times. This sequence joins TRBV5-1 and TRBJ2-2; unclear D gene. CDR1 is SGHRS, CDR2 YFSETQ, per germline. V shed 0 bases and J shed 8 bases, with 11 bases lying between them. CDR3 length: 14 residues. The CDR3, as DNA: TGCGCCAGCAGCTTGGCTTCCCCCACGGGGGAGCTGTTTTTT. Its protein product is CASSLASPTGELFF.

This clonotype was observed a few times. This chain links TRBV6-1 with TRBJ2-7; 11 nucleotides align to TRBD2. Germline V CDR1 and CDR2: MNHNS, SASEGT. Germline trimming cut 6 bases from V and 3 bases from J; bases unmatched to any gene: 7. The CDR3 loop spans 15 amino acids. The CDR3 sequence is CASRQTSGMVYEQYF. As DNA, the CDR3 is TGTGCCAGCAGACAGACTAGCGGGATGGTCTACGAGCAGTACTTC.

The DNA of the CDR3 is TGCGCCAGCAGCCGAGGAGAGCCGCCCCCTCCGTTCTTC. Translation: CASSRGEPPPPFF. The V gene is TRBV5-1, the J gene TRBJ2-1; D is unresolved. V lost 4 bases to trimming and J lost 15 bases, with 20 bases between them. Germline V gene lookup returns CDR1 SGHRS and CDR2 YFSETQ. This CDR3 spans 13 amino acids.

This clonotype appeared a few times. CDR3 amino acids: CASSFRGAYEQYF. CDR3 bases: TGCGCCAGCAGCTTTCGGGGGGCCTACGAGCAGTACTTC. This chain joins TRBV5-1 and TRBJ2-7, with 7 bases fitting TRBD2. The CDR3 is 13 residues long. Germline assignment: CDR1 SGHRS and CDR2 YFSETQ. V shed 2 bases and J 2 bases; nucleotides not matched to a gene: 1.

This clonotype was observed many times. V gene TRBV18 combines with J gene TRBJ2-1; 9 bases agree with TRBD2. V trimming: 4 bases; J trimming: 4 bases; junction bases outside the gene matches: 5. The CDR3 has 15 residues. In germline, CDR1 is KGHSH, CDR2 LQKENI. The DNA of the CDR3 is TGTGCCAGCTCACTTCGGACTAGCGAGTACAATGAGCAGTTCTTC. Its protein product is CASSLRTSEYNEQFF. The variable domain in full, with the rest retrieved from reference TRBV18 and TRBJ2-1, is NAGVMQNPRHLVRRRGQEARLRCSPMKGHSHVYWYRQLPEEGLKFMVYLQKENIIDESGMPKERFSAEFPKEGPSILRIQQVVRGDSAAYFCASSLRTSEYNEQFFGPGTRLTVL.

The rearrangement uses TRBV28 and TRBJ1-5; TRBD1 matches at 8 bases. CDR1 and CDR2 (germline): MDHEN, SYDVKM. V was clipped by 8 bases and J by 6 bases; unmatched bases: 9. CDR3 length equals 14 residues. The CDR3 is CASLPDREGQPQHF. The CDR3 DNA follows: TGTGCCAGCCTCCCGGACAGGGAGGGTCAGCCCCAGCATTTT.

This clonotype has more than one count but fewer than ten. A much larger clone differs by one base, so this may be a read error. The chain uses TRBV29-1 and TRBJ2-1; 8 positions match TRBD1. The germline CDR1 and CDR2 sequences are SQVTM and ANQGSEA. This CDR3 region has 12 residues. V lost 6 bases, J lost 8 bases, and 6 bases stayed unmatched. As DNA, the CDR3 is TGCAGCGTCTATGAACAGGGGGATGAGCAGTTCTTC. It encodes CSVYEQGDEQFF.

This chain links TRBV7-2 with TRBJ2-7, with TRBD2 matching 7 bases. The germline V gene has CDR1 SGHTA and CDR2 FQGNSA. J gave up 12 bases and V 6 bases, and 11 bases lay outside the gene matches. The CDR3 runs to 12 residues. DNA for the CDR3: TGTGCCAGCAGTCCGACTGGACTAGGAACGTACTTC. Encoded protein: CASSPTGLGTYF.

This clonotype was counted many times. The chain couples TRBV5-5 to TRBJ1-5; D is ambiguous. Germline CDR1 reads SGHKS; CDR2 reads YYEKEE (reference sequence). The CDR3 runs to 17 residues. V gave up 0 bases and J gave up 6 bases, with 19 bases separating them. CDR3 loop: CASSLAGQAGTSQPQHF. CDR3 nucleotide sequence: TGTGCCAGCAGCTTGGCCGGGCAGGCTGGAACCAGTCAGCCCCAGCATTTT.

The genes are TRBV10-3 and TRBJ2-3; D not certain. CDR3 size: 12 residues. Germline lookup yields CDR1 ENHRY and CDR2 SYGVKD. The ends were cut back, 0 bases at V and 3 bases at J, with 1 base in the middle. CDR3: CAISESTDTQYF. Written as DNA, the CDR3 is TGTGCCATCAGTGAGTCGACAGATACGCAGTATTTT.

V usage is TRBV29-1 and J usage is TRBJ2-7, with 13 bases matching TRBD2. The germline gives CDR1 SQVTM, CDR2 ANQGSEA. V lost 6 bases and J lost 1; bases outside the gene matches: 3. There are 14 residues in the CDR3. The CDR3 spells CSVLGLAGSYEQYF. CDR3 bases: TGCAGCGTCCTGGGACTAGCGGGATCCTACGAGCAGTACTTC.

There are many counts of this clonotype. The CDR3 sequence: CASSWGQPVAEAFF. The DNA for the CDR3 is TGCGCCAGCAGCTGGGGACAGCCGGTCGCTGAAGCTTTCTTT. The rearrangement uses TRBV5-1 and TRBJ1-1, with TRBD1 identical over 7 bases. Germline assignment: CDR1 SGHRS and CDR2 YFSETQ. This CDR3 is 14 amino acids long. The J segment lost 6 bases and the V segment lost 3 bases, leaving 8 bases of the junction unmatched.

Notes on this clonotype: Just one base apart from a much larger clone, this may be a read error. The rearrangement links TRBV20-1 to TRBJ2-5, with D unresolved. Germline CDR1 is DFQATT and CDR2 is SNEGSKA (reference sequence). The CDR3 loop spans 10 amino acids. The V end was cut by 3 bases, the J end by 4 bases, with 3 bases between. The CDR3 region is CSASPETQYF. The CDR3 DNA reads TGCAGTGCTAGTCCAGAGACCCAGTACTTC.

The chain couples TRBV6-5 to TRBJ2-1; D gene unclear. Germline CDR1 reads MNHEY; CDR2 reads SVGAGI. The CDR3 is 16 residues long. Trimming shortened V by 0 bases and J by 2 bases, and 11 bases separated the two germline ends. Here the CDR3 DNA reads TGTGCCAGCAGTTACTCGGTGTCTGTCCCCTACAATGAGCAGTTCTTC. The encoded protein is CASSYSVSVPYNEQFF.

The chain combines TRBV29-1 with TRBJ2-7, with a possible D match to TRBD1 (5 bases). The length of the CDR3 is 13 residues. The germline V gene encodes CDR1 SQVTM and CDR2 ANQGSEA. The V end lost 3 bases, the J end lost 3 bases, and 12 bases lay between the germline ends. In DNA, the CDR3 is TGCAGCGTTGACGGGCAGGGTAGCTACGAGCAGTACTTC. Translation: CSVDGQGSYEQYF.

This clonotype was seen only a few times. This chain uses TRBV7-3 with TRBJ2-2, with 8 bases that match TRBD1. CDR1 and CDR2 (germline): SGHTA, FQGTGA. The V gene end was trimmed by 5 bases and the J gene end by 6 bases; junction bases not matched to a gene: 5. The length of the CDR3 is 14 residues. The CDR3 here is CASSPTGAPGELFF. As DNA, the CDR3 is TGTGCCAGCAGCCCGACAGGGGCGCCCGGGGAGCTGTTTTTT.

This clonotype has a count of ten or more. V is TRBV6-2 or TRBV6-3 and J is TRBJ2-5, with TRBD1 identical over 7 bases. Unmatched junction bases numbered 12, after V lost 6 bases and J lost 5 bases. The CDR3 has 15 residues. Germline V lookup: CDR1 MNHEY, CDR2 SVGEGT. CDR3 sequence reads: CASSTGDSPEETQYF. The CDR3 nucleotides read TGTGCCAGCAGCACAGGGGACAGCCCGGAGGAGACCCAGTACTTC.

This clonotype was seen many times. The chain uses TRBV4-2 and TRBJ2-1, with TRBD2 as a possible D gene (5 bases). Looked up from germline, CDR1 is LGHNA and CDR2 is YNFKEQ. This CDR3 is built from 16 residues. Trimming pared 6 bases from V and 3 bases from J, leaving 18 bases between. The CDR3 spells CASRLVLSGDYNEQFF. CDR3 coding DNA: TGTGCCAGCAGACTAGTCTTAAGCGGAGACTACAATGAGCAGTTCTTC.

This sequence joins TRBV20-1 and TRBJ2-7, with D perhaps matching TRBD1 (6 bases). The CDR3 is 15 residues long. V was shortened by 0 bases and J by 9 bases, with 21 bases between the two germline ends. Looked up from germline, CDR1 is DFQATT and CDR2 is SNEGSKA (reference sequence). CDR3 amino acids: CSARDPKTQGKGQYF. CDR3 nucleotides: TGCAGTGCTAGAGACCCCAAGACCCAGGGGAAAGGGCAGTACTTC.

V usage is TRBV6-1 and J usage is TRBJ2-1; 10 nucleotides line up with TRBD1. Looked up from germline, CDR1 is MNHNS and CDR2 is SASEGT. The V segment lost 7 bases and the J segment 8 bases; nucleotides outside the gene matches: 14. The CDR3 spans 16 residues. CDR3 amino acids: CASTKPGTGVGHEQFF. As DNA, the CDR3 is TGTGCCAGCACTAAACCCGGGACAGGGGTAGGGCATGAGCAGTTCTTC.

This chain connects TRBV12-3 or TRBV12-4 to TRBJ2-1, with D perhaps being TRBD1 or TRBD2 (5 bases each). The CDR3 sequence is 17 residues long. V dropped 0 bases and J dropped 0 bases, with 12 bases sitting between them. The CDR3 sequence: CASSLARVGGSYNEQFF. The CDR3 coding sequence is TGTGCCAGCAGTTTAGCGCGGGTTGGGGGCTCCTACAATGAGCAGTTCTTC.